Sequencing of this T cell receptor beta chain was carried out in a study of cytomegalovirus exposure and HLA in healthy donors. Trimming removed 0 bases from V and 4 bases from J, with 14 bases in between. There are 15 residues in the CDR3. Germline V gene sequence: CDR1 SGDLS, CDR2 YYNGEE. The PCR employed 60 Vbeta primers together with 13 Jbeta primers. Authors' methods: In a later analysis, the count reached 76 million or so unique TCR beta chains, with roughly 9.9 million shared. Generated by immunoSEQ multiplex PCR, the TCRdb table keeps only in-frame clones and is missing some. V and J calls and clone size are copied from that table; D and trimming were computed from the DNA. The sample has some 150,000 clones; around 9.7% are singletons. This clone appeared once. Its target is not known. Notes on the study in general: Across donors, most TCRs were seen rarely, yet some public ones were widespread. In a later analysis, common viral pathogens appeared linked to several of the most significant clusters.

The sequenced sample consisted of PBMCs. This TCR came from a man in his forties or fifties in good health and CMV-seronegative. The rearrangement joins TRBV9 to TRBJ2-7, with D perhaps TRBD2 (5 bases). The CDR3 DNA reads TGTGCCAGCAGCGTAGCTGGGGTTTCGGGGTACGAGCAGTACTTC. Its translation: CASSVAGVSGYEQYF.